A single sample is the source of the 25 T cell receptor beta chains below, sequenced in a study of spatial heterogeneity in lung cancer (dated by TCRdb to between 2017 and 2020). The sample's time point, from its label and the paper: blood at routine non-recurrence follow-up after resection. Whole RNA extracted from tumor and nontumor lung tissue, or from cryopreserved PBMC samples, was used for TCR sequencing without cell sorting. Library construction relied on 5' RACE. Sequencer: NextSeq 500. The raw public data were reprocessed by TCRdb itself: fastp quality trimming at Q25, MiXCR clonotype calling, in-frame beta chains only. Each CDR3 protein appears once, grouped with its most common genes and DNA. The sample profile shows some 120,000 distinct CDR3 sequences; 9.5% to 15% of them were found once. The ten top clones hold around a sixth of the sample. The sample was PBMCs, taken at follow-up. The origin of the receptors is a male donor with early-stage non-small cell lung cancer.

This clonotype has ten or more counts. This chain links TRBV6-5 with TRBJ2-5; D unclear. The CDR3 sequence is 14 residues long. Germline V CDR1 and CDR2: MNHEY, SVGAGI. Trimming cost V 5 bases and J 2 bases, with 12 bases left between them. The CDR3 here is CASSRWRTQETQYF. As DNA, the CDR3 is TGTGCCAGCAGTCGCTGGCGAACACAAGAGACCCAGTACTTC.

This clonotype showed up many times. DNA of the CDR3: TGTGCCAGCAGCTTAGGGAGATGGGGGGCCCTCCACTTT. Its translation is CASSLGRWGALHF. The chain combines TRBV11-3 with TRBJ1-6; TRBD1 is a possible D gene (5 bases). The CDR3 totals 13 residues. Trimming left V 1 base short and J 14 bases short, with 12 bases between. The V gene's germline CDR1 is SGHNT and CDR2 YENEEA. Complete variable domain (other parts from reference TRBV11-3 and TRBJ1-6): EAGVVQSPRYKIIEKKQPVAFWCNPISGHNTLYWYLQNLGQGPELLIRYENEEAVDDSQLPKDRFSAERLKGVDSTLKIQPAELGDSAVYLCASSLGRWGALHFGNGTRLTVT.

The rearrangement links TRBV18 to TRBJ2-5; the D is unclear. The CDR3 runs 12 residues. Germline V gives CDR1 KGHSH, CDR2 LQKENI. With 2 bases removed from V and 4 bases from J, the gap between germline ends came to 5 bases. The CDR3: CASSPMTETQYF. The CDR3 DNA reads TGTGCCAGCTCACCAATGACAGAGACCCAGTACTTC.

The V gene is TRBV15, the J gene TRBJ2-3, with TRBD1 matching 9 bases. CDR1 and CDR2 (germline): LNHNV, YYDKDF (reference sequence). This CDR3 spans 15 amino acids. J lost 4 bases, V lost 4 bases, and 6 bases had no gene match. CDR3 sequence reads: CATSIGDRDPDTQYF. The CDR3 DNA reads TGTGCCACCAGCATTGGGGACAGGGACCCAGATACGCAGTATTTT.

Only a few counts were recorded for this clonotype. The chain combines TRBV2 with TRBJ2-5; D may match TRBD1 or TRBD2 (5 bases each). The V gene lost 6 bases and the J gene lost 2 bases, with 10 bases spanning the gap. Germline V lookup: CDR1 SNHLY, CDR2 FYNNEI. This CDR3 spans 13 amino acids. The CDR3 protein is CASRGPTQETQYF. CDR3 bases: TGTGCCAGCAGGGGACCAACACAAGAGACCCAGTACTTC.

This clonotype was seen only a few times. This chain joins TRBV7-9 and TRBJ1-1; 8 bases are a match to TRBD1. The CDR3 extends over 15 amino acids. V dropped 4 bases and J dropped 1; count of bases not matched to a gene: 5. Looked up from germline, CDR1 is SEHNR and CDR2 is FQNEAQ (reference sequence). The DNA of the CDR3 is TGTGCCAGCAGCTCCCCCGACAGGGGGAACACTGAAGCTTTCTTT. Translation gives CASSSPDRGNTEAFF.

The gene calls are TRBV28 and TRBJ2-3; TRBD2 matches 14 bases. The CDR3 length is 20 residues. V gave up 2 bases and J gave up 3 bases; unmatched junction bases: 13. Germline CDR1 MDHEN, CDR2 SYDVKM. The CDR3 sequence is CASSLQTSLGLAGGTDTQYF. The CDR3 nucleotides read TGTGCCAGCAGTTTACAGACTTCACTAGGACTAGCGGGGGGAACAGATACGCAGTATTTT.

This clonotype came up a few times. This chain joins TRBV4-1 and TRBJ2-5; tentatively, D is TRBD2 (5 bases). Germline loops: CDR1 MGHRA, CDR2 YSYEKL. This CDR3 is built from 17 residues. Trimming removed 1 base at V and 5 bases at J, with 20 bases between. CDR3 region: CASSQGHSKTGSETQYF. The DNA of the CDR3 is TGCGCCAGCAGCCAAGGACATTCAAAGACGGGGAGTGAGACCCAGTACTTC.

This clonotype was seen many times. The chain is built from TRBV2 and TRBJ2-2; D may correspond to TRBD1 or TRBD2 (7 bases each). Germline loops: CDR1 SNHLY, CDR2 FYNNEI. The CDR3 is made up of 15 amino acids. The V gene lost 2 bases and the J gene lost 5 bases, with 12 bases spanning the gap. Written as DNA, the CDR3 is TGTGCCAGCAGTGAATGGCAGGGGGGGACCGGGGAGCTGTTTTTT. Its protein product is CASSEWQGGTGELFF.

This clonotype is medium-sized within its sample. Here the CDR3 reads CASSPNNSPLHF. CDR3 DNA: TGTGCCAGCAGCCCTAATAATTCACCCCTCCACTTT. J is TRBJ1-6 and V is TRBV27; unclear D gene. This CDR3 is built from 12 residues. V was cut by 6 bases and J by 5 bases, with 5 bases left in between. Germline loops: CDR1 MNHEY, CDR2 SMNVEV (reference sequence).

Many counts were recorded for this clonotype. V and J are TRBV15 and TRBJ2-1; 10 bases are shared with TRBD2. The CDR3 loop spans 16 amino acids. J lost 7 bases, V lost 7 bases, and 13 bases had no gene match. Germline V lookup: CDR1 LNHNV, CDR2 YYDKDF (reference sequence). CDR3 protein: CATKPRYSGRLNEQFF. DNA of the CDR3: TGTGCCACCAAGCCAAGGTATAGCGGGAGGTTAAATGAGCAGTTCTTC.

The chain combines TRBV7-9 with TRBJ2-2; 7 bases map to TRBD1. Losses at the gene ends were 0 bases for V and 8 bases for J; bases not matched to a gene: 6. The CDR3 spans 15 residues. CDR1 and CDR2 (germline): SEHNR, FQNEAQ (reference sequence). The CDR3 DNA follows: TGTGCCAGCAGCTTAGCCCTGGACAGGACGGGGGAGCTGTTTTTT. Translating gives CASSLALDRTGELFF.

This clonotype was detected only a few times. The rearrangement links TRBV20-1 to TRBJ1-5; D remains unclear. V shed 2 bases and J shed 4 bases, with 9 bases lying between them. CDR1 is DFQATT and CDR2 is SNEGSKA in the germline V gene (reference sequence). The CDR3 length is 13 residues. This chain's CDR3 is CSARPPGNQPQHF. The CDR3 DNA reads TGCAGTGCTAGACCCCCCGGGAATCAGCCCCAGCATTTT.

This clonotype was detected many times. The CDR3 loop is CASSPDGNQPQHF. The DNA of the CDR3 is TGCGCCAGCAGCCCGGACGGAAATCAGCCCCAGCATTTT. The rearrangement uses TRBV5-1 and TRBJ1-5; D gene ambiguous. Germline values: CDR1 SGHRS, CDR2 YFSETQ. The CDR3 runs to 13 residues. The germline V and J ends were trimmed by 4 bases and 4 bases, with 9 bases remaining between them.

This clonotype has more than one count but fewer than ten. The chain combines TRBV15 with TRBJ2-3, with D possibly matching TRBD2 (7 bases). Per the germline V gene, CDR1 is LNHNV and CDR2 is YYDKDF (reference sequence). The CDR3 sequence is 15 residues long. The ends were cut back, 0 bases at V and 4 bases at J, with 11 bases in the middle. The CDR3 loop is CATSRDRGGSDTQYF. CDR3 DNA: TGTGCCACCAGCAGAGATAGGGGGGGCTCAGATACGCAGTATTTT.

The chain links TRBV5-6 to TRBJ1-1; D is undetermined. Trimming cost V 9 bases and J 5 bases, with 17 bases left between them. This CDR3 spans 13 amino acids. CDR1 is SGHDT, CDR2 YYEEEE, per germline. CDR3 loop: CATQLGVGTEAFF. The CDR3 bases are TGTGCCACCCAGCTCGGAGTTGGAACTGAAGCTTTCTTT.

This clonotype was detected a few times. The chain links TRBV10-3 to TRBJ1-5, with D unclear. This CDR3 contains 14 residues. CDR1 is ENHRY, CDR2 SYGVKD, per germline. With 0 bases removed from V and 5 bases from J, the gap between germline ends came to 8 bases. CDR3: CAISESRRDQPQHF. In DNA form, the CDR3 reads TGTGCCATCAGTGAGTCGCGGAGAGATCAGCCCCAGCATTTT.

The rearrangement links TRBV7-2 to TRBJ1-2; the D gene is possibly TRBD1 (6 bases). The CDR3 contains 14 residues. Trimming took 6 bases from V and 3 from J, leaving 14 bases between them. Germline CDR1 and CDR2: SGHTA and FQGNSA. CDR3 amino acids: CASSPWGGDYGYTF. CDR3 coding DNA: TGTGCCAGCAGTCCCTGGGGGGGCGACTATGGCTACACCTTC. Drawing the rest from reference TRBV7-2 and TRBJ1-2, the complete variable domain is GAGVSQSPSNKVTEKGKDVELRCDPISGHTALYWYRQSLGQGLEFLIYFQGNSAPDKSGLPSDRFSAERTGGSVSTLTIQRTQQEDSAVYLCASSPWGGDYGYTFGSGTRLTVV.

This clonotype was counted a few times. The CDR3, as DNA: TGCAGTGCTACCACCGGGACAGTCACCGGGGAGCTGTTTTTT. As protein: CSATTGTVTGELFF. The chain uses TRBV20-1 and TRBJ2-2; 7 positions agree with TRBD1. The CDR3 spans 14 residues. Germline CDR1 reads DFQATT; CDR2 reads SNEGSKA (reference sequence). V lost 4 bases, J lost 4 bases, and 6 bases stayed unmatched.

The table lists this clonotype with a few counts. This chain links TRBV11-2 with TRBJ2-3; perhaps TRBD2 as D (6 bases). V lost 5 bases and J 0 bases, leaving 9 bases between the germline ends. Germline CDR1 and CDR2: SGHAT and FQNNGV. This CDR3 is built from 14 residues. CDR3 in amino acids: CASSAGFSTDTQYF. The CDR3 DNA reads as TGTGCCAGCAGCGCGGGATTCAGCACAGATACGCAGTATTTT.

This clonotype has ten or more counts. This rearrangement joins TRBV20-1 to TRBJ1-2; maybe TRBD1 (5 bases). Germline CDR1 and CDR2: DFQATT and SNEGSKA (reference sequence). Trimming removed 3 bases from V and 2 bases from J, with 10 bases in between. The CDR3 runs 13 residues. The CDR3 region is CSARDISNYGYTF. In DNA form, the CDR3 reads TGCAGTGCTAGGGACATCTCAAACTATGGCTACACCTTC.

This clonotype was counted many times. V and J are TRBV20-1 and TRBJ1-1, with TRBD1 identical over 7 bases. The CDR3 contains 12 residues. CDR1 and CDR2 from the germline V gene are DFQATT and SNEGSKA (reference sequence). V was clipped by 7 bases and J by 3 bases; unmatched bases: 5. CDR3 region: CSVTGDYTEAFF. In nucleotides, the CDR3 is TGCAGTGTTACAGGGGATTACACTGAAGCTTTCTTT.

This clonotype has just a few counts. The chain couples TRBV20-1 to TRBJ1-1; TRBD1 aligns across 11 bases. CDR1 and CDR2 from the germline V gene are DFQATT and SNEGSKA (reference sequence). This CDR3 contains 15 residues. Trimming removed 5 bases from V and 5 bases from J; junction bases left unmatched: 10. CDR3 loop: CSAGQGAQHGTEAFF. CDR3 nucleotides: TGCAGTGCTGGACAGGGGGCGCAACATGGAACTGAAGCTTTCTTT.

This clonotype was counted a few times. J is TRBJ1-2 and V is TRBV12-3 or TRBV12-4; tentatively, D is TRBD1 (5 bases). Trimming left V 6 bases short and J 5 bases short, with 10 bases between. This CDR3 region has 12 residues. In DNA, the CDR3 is TGTGCCAGCAGCCCGGGACCTTATGGCTACACCTTC. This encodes CASSPGPYGYTF.

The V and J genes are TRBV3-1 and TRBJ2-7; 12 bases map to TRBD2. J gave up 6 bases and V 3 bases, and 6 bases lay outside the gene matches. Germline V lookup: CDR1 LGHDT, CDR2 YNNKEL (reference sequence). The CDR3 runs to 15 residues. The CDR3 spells CASSQPGLAGFEQYF. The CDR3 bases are TGTGCCAGCAGCCAGCCCGGACTAGCGGGATTCGAGCAGTACTTC.